A selection of T cell receptor beta chains follows, all from one sample in a study of T cell responses to AZD1222 COVID-19 vaccine. Profiled with immunoSEQ multiplex PCR; TCRdb holds only in-frame clones, not every one. The repertoire consists of 95,000 to 150,000 clones, with approximately 90% occurring once and the leading ten covering more than 2.5%. The source material was peripheral blood, sampled on day 0 of AZD1222 vaccination. The receptors come from an adult in good health. Both conserved end residues are part of each CDR3. D genes are given only for firm matches. Some rows mark clone size as missing; the rest say once, few, many or name a class of expanded clone.

V gene	J gene	D gene	clone size	CDR3 protein	CDR3 DNA
TRBV11-2	TRBJ2-1	-	-	CASSLPREEQFF	TGTGCCAGCAGCTTACCTCGGGAAGAACAGTTCTTC
TRBV27	TRBJ2-6	TRBD1	-	CASGPLGQVPSGANVLTF	TGTGCCAGCGGCCCTTTGGGACAGGTCCCCTCTGGGGCCAACGTCCTGACTTTC
TRBV4-3	TRBJ2-2	-	-	CASSQGSGRGDTGELFF	TGCGCCAGCAGCCAAGGCTCTGGGAGGGGGGACACCGGGGAGCTGTTTTTT
TRBV5-8	TRBJ1-2	-	-	CASSLRGQTNYGYTF	TGTGCCAGCAGCTTACGGGGGCAGACTAACTATGGCTACACCTTC
TRBV11-3	TRBJ2-2	-	-	CASSFGFGQGNTGELFF	TGTGCCAGCAGCTTTGGATTTGGGCAGGGGAACACCGGGGAGCTGTTTTTT
TRBV4-2	TRBJ2-5	-	-	CASSQEPGLQETQYF	TGTGCCAGCAGCCAAGAACCGGGACTGCAAGAGACCCAGTACTTC
TRBV2	TRBJ2-7	TRBD2	-	CASRGLAGGHEQYF	TGTGCCAGCAGGGGACTAGCGGGAGGTCACGAGCAGTACTTC
TRBV9	TRBJ2-5	TRBD1	-	CASSVTGTGVRETQYF	TGTGCCAGCAGCGTTACCGGGACAGGGGTCCGAGAGACCCAGTACTTC
TRBV19	TRBJ2-3	TRBD1	once	CASNRGRKDTQYF	TGTGCCAGTAACAGGGGACGTAAAGATACGCAGTATTTT
TRBV13	TRBJ2-1	-	-	CASSSRGGTGHGEQFF	TGTGCCAGCAGCTCCCGGGGGGGGACAGGGCATGGTGAGCAGTTCTTC
TRBV18	TRBJ2-7	-	-	CASSPQRKPEQYF	TGTGCCAGCTCACCACAAAGGAAACCCGAGCAGTACTTC
TRBV1	TRBJ2-7	-	once	CTSSQDPNRGSEQYF	TGCACCAGCAGCCAAGATCCGAACAGGGGGTCAGAGCAGTACTTC
TRBV18	TRBJ2-7	TRBD1	-	CASSPGTEVYEQYF	TGTGCCAGCTCACCGGGGACAGAAGTCTACGAGCAGTACTTC
TRBV19	TRBJ1-5	-	-	CASTTGFPGPQHF	TGTGCCAGTACCACAGGTTTCCCAGGGCCCCAGCATTTT
TRBV4-2	TRBJ2-1	-	once	CASSQGPGWATIPRGSYNEQFF	TGTGCCAGCAGCCAAGGTCCCGGGTGGGCGACCATTCCGAGGGGCTCCTACAATGAGCAGTTCTTC
TRBV7-9	TRBJ1-2	-	-	CASSPPGEINYGYTF	TGTGCCAGCAGCCCGCCGGGGGAGATTAACTATGGCTACACCTTC
TRBV30	TRBJ2-7	-	-	CAWSPGGPPEQYF	TGTGCCTGGAGTCCAGGGGGGCCCCCCGAGCAGTACTTC
TRBV6-5	TRBJ2-1	-	-	CASSYQGLKLMNEQFF	TGTGCCAGCAGTTACCAAGGACTAAAATTGATGAATGAGCAGTTCTTC
TRBV5-5	TRBJ2-1	-	-	CASRQGPINEQFF	TGTGCCAGCAGACAGGGACCGATCAATGAGCAGTTCTTC
TRBV2	TRBJ2-1	-	-	CASTAMDSYNEQFF	TGTGCCAGCACCGCAATGGACAGCTACAATGAGCAGTTCTTC
TRBV7-2	TRBJ2-2	TRBD2	-	CASSLAGLAGGLTGELFF	TGTGCCAGCAGCTTAGCTGGACTAGCGGGAGGGCTCACCGGGGAGCTGTTTTTT
TRBV5-1	TRBJ2-1	TRBD2	-	CASTLNMGLAGDEQFF	TGCGCCAGCACCCTAAATATGGGACTAGCGGGAGATGAGCAGTTCTTC